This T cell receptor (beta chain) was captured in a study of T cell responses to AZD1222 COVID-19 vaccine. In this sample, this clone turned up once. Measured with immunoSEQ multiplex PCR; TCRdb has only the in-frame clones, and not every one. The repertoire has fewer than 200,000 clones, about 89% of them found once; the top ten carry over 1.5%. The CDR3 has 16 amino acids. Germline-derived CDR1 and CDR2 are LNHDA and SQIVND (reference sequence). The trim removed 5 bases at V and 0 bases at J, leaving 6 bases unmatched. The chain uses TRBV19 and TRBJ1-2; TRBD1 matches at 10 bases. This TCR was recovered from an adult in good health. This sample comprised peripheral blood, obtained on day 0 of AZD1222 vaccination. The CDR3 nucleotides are TGTGCCAGTAGTGTCCCGGGACAGGGGACTAACTATGGCTACACCTTC. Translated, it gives CASSVPGQGTNYGYTF.